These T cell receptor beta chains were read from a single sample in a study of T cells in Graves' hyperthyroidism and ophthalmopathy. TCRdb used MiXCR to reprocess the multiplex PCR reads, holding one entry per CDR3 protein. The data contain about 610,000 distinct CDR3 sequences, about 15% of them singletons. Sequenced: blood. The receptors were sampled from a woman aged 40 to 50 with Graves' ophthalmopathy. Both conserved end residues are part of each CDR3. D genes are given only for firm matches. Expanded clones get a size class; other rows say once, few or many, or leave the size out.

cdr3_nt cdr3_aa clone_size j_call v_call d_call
TGTGCCAGCAGTGTTTTCAGAAACAATCAGCCCCAGCATTTT CASSVFRNNQPQHF many TRBJ1-5 TRBV6-1 NA
TGTGCCAGTAGTAAGGGGACCGGCGACGGGCCCCAGCATTTT CASSKGTGDGPQHF few TRBJ1-5 TRBV19 NA
TGTGCCTGGAGGGATCCTAGCGGACCTTACGAGCAGTACTTC CAWRDPSGPYEQYF many TRBJ2-7 TRBV30 TRBD2
TGTGCCAGCAGCCACGGGACAGGGGGTGATCAGCCCCAGCATTTT CASSHGTGGDQPQHF many TRBJ1-5 TRBV4-2 TRBD1
TGTGCCAGCAGCAAAAACCCGACAGGGGGCAATCAGCCCCAGCATTTT CASSKNPTGGNQPQHF few TRBJ1-5 TRBV12-3/TRBV12-4 TRBD1
TGTGCCTGGAGTGTACAGGGGGTCTACGAGCAGTACTTC CAWSVQGVYEQYF many TRBJ2-7 TRBV30 TRBD1
TGTGCCAGTACCCTAGCGGGAAACACCGGGGAGCTGTTTTTT CASTLAGNTGELFF many TRBJ2-2 TRBV6-1 TRBD2
TGTGCCAGCAGCGTAAGGCACGAGAGCGATGCGCAGTATTTT CASSVRHESDAQYF NA TRBJ2-3 TRBV9 NA
TGTGCCAGCAGCTCGCTAGCGGGAGGGCGAGAGACCCAGTACTTC CASSSLAGGRETQYF many TRBJ2-5 TRBV11-2 TRBD2
TGTGCCAGCAGGTCCTCGTGGGGGGAGACCCAAGAGACCCAGTACTTC CASRSSWGETQETQYF many TRBJ2-5 TRBV12-3/TRBV12-4 NA
TGTGCCAGCAGCTTAGCGATTGGAAACACCATATATTTT CASSLAIGNTIYF many TRBJ1-3 TRBV7-2 NA
TGTGCCAGCAGTAATCCCGGGTCCCCCGGTTTGAAGCAGTACTTC CASSNPGSPGLKQYF many TRBJ2-7 TRBV28 NA
TGTGCCAGTAGTACGACAGGGGTCGGGGGCTACACCTTC CASSTTGVGGYTF many TRBJ1-2 TRBV19 TRBD1
TGTGCCAGCAGTCAAGATGGGGGACCCTACGAGCAGTACTTC CASSQDGGPYEQYF NA TRBJ2-7 TRBV14 NA
TGCGCCAGCAGCTTGAGGACTAGCGGGGTTAGCTACGAGCAGTACTTC CASSLRTSGVSYEQYF many TRBJ2-7 TRBV5-1 TRBD2
TGTGCCAGCAGTACCCGGGACTCGGCGGGTTACGAGCAGTACTTC CASSTRDSAGYEQYF many TRBJ2-7 TRBV12-3/TRBV12-4 NA
TGTGCCAGCAGCCAAACAGGGCTTAGCTCCTACGAGCAGTACTTC CASSQTGLSSYEQYF many TRBJ2-7 TRBV7-2 NA
TGTGCCACCAGCAGAGATGGGGGACTGAACACTGAAGCTTTCTTT CATSRDGGLNTEAFF many TRBJ1-1 TRBV15 NA
TGTGCCAGCAGGCCGCTACAGGGGCGGCCCTACGAGCAGTACTTC CASRPLQGRPYEQYF many TRBJ2-7 TRBV6-2/TRBV6-3 TRBD1
TGTGCCAGCAGCTTAGGCCGGTCGGCCCCCCTCCAAGAGACCCAGTACTTC CASSLGRSAPLQETQYF few TRBJ2-5 TRBV11-2 NA
TGTGCCAGCAGTGATCCCGGGACTAGCTGGGAGACCCAGTACTTC CASSDPGTSWETQYF many TRBJ2-5 TRBV6-1 TRBD2
TGTGCCATCATTAGGACAGGGTTTCCTCCAAACATTCAGTACTTC CAIIRTGFPPNIQYF many TRBJ2-4 TRBV10-3 TRBD1
TGTGCCAGCAGCCGAGGAGGGATCGGCTACGAGCAGTACTTC CASSRGGIGYEQYF NA TRBJ2-7 TRBV3-1 NA
TGTGCCACCAGCCTGGACAGTGGAAGCTACGAGCAGTACTTC CATSLDSGSYEQYF many TRBJ2-7 TRBV15 NA
TGTGCCAGCAGCTCGCTGACTAGCGGGAGTTCCACCGGGGAGCTGTTTTTT CASSSLTSGSSTGELFF many TRBJ2-2 TRBV5-6 TRBD2
TGTGCCAGCAGCGGGCGGACTAGCGGTAGCTCCTACGAGCAGTACTTC CASSGRTSGSSYEQYF NA TRBJ2-7 TRBV11-2 TRBD2
TGTGCCAGCAGACAGGGGGCTGGGTCCCCCTACGAGCAGTACTTC CASRQGAGSPYEQYF many TRBJ2-7 TRBV27 TRBD1
TGTGCCAGCAGTTACACGTCTAGCGGGAGCACAGATACGCAGTATTTT CASSYTSSGSTDTQYF few TRBJ2-3 TRBV6-2/TRBV6-3 TRBD2
TGTGCCAGCAGCTCCCGACAGGGGGTCGACACCGGGGAGCTGTTTTTT CASSSRQGVDTGELFF few TRBJ2-2 TRBV13 TRBD1
TGTGCCAGCAGTGGTCACACGCGGAGCCTGCTGGAGACCCAGTACTTC CASSGHTRSLLETQYF NA TRBJ2-5 TRBV6-1 NA